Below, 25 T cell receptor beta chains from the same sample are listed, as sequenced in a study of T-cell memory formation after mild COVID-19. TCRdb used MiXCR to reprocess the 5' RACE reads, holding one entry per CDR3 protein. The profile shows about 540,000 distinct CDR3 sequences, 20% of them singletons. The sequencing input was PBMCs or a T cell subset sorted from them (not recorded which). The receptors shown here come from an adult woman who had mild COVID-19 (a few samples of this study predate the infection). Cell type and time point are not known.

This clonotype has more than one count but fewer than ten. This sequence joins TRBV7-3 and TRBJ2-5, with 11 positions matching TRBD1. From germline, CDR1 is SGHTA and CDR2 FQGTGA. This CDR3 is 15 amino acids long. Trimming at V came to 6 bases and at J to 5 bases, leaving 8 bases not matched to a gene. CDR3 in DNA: TGTGCCAGCAGTATGTGGACAGGGGGCTTCGAGACCCAGTACTTC. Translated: CASSMWTGGFETQYF.

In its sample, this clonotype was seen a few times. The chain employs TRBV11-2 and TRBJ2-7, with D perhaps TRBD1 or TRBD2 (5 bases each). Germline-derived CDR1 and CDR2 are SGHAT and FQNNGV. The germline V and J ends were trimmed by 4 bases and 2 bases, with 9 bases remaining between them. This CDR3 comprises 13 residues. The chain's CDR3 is CASSSWGTYEQYF. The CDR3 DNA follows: TGTGCCAGCAGCTCCTGGGGGACCTACGAGCAGTACTTC.

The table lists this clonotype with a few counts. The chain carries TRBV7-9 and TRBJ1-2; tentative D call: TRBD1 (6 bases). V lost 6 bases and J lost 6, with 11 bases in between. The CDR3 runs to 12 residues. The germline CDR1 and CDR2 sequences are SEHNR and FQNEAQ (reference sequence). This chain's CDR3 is CASSTGSDGYTF. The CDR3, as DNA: TGTGCCAGCAGTACAGGGTCCGATGGCTACACCTTC.

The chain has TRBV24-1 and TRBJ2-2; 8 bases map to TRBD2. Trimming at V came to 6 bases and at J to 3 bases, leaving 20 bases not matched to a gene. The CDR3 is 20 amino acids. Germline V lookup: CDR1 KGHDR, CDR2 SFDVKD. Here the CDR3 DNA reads TGTGCCACCAGTCATTACGGGTCCGGGACTAGGCGATCGGACACCGGGGAGCTGTTTTTT. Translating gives CATSHYGSGTRRSDTGELFF.

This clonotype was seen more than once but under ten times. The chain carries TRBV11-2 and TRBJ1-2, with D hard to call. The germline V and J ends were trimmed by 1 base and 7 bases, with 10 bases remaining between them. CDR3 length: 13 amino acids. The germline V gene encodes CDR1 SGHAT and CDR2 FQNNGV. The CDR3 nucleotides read TGTGCCAGCAGCTTAGTCCCGGATGCTGGCTACACCTTC. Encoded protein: CASSLVPDAGYTF.

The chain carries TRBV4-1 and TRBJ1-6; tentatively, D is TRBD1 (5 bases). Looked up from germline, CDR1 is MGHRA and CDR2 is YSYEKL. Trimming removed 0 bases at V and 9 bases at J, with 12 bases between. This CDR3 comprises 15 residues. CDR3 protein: CASSQEVGTSSPLHF. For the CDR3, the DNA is TGCGCCAGCAGCCAAGAGGTCGGGACGTCTTCACCCCTCCACTTT.

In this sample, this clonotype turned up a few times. As DNA, the CDR3 is TGTGCCACCTGGTCGACCGGGGAGCTGTTTTTT. This codes for CATWSTGELFF. The rearrangement joins TRBV24-1 to TRBJ2-2; D gene ambiguous. The V end was cut by 9 bases, the J end by 5 bases, with 6 bases between. From germline, CDR1 is KGHDR and CDR2 SFDVKD. The CDR3 consists of 11 residues.

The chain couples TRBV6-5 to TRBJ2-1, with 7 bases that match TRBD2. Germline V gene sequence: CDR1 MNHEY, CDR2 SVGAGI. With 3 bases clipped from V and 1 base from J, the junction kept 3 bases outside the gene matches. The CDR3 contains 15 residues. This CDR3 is CASSYAGVSYNEQFF. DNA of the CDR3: TGTGCCAGCAGTTATGCGGGGGTTTCCTACAATGAGCAGTTCTTC.

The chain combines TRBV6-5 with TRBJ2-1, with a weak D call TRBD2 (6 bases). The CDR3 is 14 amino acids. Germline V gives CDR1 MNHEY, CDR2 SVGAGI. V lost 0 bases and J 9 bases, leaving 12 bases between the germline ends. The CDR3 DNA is TGTGCCAGCAGTTACTCAGGAGGGACGGTTGAGCAGTTCTTC. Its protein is CASSYSGGTVEQFF.

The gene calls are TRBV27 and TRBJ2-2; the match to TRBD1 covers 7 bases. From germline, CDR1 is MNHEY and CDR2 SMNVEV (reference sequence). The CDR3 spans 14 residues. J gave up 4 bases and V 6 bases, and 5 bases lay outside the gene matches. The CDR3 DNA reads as TGTGCCAGCAGCAGGACAGGACCCACCGGGGAGCTGTTTTTT. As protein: CASSRTGPTGELFF.

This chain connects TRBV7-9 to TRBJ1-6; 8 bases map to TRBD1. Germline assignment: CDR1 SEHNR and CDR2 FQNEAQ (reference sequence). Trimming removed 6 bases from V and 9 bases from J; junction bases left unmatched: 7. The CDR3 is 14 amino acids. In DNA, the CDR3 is TGTGCCAGCAGTCCCACAGGGGGATTTTCACCCCTCCACTTT. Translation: CASSPTGGFSPLHF.

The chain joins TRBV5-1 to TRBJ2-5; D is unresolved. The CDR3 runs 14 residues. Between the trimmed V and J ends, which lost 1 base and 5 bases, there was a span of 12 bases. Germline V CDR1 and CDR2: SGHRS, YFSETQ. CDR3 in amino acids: CASSLFRVQETQYF. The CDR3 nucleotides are TGCGCCAGCAGCTTGTTCCGGGTCCAGGAGACCCAGTACTTC. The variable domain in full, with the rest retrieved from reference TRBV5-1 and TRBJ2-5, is KAGVTQTPRYLIKTRGQQVTLSCSPISGHRSVSWYQQTPGQGLQFLFEYFSETQRNKGNFPGRFSGRQFSNSRSEMNVSTLELGDSALYLCASSLFRVQETQYFGPGTRLLVL.

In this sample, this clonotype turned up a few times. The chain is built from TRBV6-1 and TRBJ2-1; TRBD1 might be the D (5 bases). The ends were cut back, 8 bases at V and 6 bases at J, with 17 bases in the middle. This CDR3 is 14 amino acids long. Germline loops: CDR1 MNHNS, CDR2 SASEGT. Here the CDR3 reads CASPTGALFNEQFF. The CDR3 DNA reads TGTGCCAGCCCTACTGGGGCGTTATTCAATGAGCAGTTCTTC.

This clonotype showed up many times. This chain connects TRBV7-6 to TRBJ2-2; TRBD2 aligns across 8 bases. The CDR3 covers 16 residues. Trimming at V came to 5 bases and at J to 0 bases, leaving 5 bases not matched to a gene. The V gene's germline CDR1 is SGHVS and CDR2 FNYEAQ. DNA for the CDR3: TGTGCCAGCAGCCCTGCGGGAGGCGCGAACACCGGGGAGCTGTTTTTT. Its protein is CASSPAGGANTGELFF. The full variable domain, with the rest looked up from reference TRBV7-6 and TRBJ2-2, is GAGVSQSPRYKVTKRGQDVALRCDPISGHVSLYWYRQALGQGPEFLTYFNYEAQQDKSGLPNDRFSAERPEGSISTLTIQRTEQRDSAMYRCASSPAGGANTGELFFGEGSRLTVL.

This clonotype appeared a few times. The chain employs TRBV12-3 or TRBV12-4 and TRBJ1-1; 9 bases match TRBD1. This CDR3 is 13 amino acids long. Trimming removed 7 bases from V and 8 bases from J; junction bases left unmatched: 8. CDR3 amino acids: CASTLPGTGEAFF. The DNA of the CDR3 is TGTGCCAGCACCCTCCCCGGGACAGGGGAAGCTTTCTTT.

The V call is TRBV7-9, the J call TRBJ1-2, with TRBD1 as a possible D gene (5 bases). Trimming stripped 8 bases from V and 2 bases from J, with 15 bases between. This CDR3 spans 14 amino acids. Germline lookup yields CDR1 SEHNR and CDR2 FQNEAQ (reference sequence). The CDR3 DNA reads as TGTGCCAGCGTACAGGAGTCCGTCAACTATGGCTACACCTTC. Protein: CASVQESVNYGYTF.

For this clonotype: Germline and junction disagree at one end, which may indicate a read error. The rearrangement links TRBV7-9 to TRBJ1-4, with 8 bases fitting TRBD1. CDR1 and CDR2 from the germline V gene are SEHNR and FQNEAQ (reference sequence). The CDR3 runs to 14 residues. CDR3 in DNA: TGTGCCAGCAGCCACCGGGACAGGAGGGAAAAACTGCTTTTT. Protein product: CASSHRDRREKLLF.

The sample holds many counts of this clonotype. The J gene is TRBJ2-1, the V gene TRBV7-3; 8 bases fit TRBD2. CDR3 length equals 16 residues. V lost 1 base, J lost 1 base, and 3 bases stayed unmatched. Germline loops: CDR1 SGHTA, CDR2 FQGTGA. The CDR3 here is CASSLSLAGSYNEQFF. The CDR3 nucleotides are TGTGCCAGCAGCTTAAGTCTAGCGGGTTCCTACAATGAGCAGTTCTTC.

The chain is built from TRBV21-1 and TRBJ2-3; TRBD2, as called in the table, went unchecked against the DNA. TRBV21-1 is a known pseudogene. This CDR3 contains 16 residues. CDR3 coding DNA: TGTGCCAGCAGCAAATCCGCGGGAGCGGGGACAGATACGCAGTATTTT. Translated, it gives CASSKSAGAGTDTQYF.

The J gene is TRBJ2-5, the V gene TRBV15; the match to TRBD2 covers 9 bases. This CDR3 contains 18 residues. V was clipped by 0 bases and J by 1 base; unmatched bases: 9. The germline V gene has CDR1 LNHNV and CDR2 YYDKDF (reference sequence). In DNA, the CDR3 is TGTGCCACCAGCAGAGAGTATGTAGCGGGAGCGGTCCAAGAGACCCAGTACTTC. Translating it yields CATSREYVAGAVQETQYF.

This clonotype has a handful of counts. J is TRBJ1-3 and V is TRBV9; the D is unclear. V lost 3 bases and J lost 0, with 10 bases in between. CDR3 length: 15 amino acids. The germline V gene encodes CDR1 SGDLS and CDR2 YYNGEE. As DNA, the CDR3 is TGTGCCAGCAGCGCCGAAGGGAGCTCTGGAAACACCATATATTTT. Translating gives CASSAEGSSGNTIYF.

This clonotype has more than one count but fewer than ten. DNA for the CDR3: TGTGCCAGCAGTTTAAACTTCGTCTCTGAAGCTTTCTTT. Translating gives CASSLNFVSEAFF. The chain combines TRBV27 with TRBJ1-1, with no clear D. CDR3 length: 13 amino acids. The germline CDR1 and CDR2 sequences are MNHEY and SMNVEV (reference sequence). The V end lost 2 bases, the J end lost 6 bases, and 10 bases lay between the germline ends.

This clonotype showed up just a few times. The CDR3 loop reads CASSSGQGGPRGYTF. The CDR3 coding sequence is TGCGCCAGCAGCTCCGGACAGGGAGGGCCTCGGGGCTACACCTTC. The chain joins TRBV5-1 to TRBJ1-2; 8 bases map to TRBD1. Germline lookup yields CDR1 SGHRS and CDR2 YFSETQ. With V trimmed by 3 bases and J by 8 bases, 12 bases remained unmatched. The CDR3 covers 15 residues.

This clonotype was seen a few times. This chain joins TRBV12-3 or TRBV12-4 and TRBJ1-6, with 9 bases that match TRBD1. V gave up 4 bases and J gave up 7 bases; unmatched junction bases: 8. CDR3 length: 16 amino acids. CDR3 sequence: CASSSDRGGPNSPLHF. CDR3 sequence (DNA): TGTGCCAGCAGTTCGGACAGGGGAGGACCAAATTCACCCCTCCACTTT.

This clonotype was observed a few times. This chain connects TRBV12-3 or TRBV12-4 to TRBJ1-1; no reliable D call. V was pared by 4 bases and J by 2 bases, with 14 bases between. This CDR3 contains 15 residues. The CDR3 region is CASSSRNTVNTEAFF. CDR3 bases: TGTGCCAGCAGTTCAAGAAATACGGTAAACACTGAAGCTTTCTTT.